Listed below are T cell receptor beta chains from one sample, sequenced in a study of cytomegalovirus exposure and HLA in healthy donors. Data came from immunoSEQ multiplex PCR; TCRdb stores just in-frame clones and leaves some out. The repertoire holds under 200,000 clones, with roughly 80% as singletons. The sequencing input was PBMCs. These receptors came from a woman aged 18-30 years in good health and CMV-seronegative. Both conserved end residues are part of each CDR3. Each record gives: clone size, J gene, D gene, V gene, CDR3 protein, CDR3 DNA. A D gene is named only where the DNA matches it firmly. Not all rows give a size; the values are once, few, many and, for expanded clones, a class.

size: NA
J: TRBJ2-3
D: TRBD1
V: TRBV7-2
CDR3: CASSNRGSDTQYF
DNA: TGTGCCAGCAGCAACAGGGGTTCAGATACGCAGTATTTT

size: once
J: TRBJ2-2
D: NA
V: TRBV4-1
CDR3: CASSHGRLARSTGELFF
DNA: TGCGCCAGCAGCCACGGACGGCTAGCTCGCTCCACCGGGGAGCTGTTTTTT

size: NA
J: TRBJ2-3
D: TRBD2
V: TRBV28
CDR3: CASSPGTSAGDTQYF
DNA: TGTGCCAGCAGCCCCGGGACTAGTGCTGGAGATACGCAGTATTTT

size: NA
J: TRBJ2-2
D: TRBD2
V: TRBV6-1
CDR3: CASTSGVNTGELFF
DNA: TGTGCCAGCACAAGCGGGGTGAACACCGGGGAGCTGTTTTTT

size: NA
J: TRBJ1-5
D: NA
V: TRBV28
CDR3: CASSLVPSRNQPQHF
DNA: TGTGCCAGCAGTTTAGTCCCGTCCAGGAATCAGCCCCAGCATTTT

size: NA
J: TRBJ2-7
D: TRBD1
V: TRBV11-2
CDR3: CASSARDRGTYEQYF
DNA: TGTGCCAGCAGTGCCCGGGACAGGGGCACGTACGAGCAGTACTTC

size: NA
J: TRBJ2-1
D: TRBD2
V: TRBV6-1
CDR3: CASTRREGVQNEQFF
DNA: TGTGCCAGCACCCGACGGGAGGGGGTACAGAATGAGCAGTTCTTC

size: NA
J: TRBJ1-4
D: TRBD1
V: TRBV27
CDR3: CATAIGQGGEKLFF
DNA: TGTGCCACCGCCATCGGACAGGGGGGTGAAAAACTGTTTTTT

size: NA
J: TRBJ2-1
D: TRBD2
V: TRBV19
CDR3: CASSINSGDSYNEQFF
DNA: TGTGCCAGTAGTATTAATAGCGGGGACTCCTACAATGAGCAGTTCTTC

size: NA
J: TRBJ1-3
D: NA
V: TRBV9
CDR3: CASSVQGGGNTIYF
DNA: TGTGCCAGCAGCGTACAGGGCGGTGGAAACACCATATATTTT

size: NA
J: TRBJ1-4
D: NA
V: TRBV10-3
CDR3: CAIRATATNEKLFF
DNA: TGTGCCATCAGAGCGACAGCAACTAATGAAAAACTGTTTTTT

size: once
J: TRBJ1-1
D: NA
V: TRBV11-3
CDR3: CASSLDLQGKGKAFF
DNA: TGTGCCAGCAGCTTAGATCTTCAGGGGAAAGGGAAAGCTTTCTTT

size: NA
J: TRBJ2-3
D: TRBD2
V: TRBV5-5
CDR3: CASSLTAGGATDTQYF
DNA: TGTGCCAGCAGCTTGACGGCGGGAGGAGCCACAGATACGCAGTATTTT